What follows is one TCR beta chain and its context. The PCR contained 60 Vbeta and 13 Jbeta primers. In the authors' workflow: Approximately 87 million unique TCR beta chains, 9 million to 12 million shared, were counted in a later analysis. TCRdb keeps only in-frame clones here, not all; method: immunoSEQ multiplex PCR. That table furnishes V, J and clone size, whereas the DNA furnished D and trimming. This table lists around 75,000 clones. The data are from a study of cytomegalovirus exposure and HLA in healthy donors. The germline V gene has CDR1 ENHRY and CDR2 SYGVKD. The CDR3 length is 17 residues.

The chain links TRBV10-3 to TRBJ2-5, with TRBD1 matching over 7 bases. The J call may be incorrect, as the DNA end agrees better with TRBJ2-7. The sequenced material came from PBMCs. The source of this sequence is a woman in her fifties or sixties in good health and CMV-seronegative. CDR3 bases: TGTGCCATCAGTGAAGCCCCACCGGGACAGACTAACTACGAGCAGTACTTC. Its protein product is CAISEAPPGQTNYEQYF.